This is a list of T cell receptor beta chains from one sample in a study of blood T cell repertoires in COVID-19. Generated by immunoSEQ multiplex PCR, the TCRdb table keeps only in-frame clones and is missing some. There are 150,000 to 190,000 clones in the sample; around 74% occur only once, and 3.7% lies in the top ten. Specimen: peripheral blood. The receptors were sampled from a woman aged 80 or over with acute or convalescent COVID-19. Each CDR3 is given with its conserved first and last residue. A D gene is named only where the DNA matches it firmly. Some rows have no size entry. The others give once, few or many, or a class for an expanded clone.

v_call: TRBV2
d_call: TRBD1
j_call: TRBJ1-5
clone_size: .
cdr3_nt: TGTGCCAGCAGCTCGCAGGGGGCGGGGAGCAATCAGCCCCAGCATTTT
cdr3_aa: CASSSQGAGSNQPQHF

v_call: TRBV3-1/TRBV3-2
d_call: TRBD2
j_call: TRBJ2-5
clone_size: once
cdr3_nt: TGTGCCAGCAGCCAAGGCCCTGGACTAGCGAAGACCCAGTACTTC
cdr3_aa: CASSQGPGLAKTQYF

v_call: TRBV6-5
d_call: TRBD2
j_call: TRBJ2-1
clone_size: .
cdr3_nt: TGTGCCAGCAGTCTAGCGGGAGTTTCCTACAATGAGCAGTTCTTC
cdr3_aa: CASSLAGVSYNEQFF

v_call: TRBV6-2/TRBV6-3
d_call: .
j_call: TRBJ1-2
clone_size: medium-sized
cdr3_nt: TGTGCCAGCAGCCCCAGGGGAGTCATACGTGGCTACACCTTC
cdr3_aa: CASSPRGVIRGYTF

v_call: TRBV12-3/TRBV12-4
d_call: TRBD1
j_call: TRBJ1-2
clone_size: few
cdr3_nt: TGTGCCAGCAGTTGGACAGGGGGTGGCTACACCTTC
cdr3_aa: CASSWTGGGYTF

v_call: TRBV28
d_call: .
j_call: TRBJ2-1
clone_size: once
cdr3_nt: TGTGCCAGCATGAGGGGGGGATCCTACAATGAGCAGTTCTTC
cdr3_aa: CASMRGGSYNEQFF

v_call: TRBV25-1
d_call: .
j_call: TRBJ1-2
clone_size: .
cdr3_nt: TGTGCCAGCAGTGAATACAGGGTGGGCTATGGCTACACCTTC
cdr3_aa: CASSEYRVGYGYTF

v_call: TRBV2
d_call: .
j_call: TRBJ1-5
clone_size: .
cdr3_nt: TGTGCCAGCAGTGAAGCCATCGGACAGCCCGGTCAGCCCCAGCATTTT
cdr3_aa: CASSEAIGQPGQPQHF

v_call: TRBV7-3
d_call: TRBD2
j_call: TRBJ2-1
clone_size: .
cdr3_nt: TGTGCCAGCAGTCTGGGACTAGCGGGAGGGCCGAGTGAGCAGTTCTTC
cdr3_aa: CASSLGLAGGPSEQFF

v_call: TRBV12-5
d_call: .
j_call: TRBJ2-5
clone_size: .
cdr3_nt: TGTGCTAGTGGTTTGGCCACCCCGAGCGCCCGAGGGACCCAGTACTTC
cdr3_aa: CASGLATPSARGTQYF

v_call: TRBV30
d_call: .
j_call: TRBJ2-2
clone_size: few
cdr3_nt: TGTGCCTGGAGTATAAAAAGGGGGAACACCGGGGAGCTGTTTTTT
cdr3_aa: CAWSIKRGNTGELFF

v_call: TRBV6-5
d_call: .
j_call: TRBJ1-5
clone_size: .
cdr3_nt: TGTGCCAGCAGCCTCGGGAGTGGTGGTCAGCCCCAGCATTTT
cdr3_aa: CASSLGSGGQPQHF

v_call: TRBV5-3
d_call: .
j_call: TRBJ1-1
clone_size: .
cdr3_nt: TGTGCCAGAAGTTTCGGACAACGAGGGAGGATCCACCCGCGGTTCATGAACACTGAAGCTTTCTTT
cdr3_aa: CARSFGQRGRIHPRFMNTEAFF